This TCR beta chain derives from a study of early T cells in non-severe SARS-CoV-2 infection (dated by TCRdb to about 2021). For context, the study as a whole: Because TCR sequencing relied on bulk RNA taken from unsorted whole blood, pairing of alpha and beta chains was not possible.

Ten or more counts support this clonotype. Its binding antigen is unknown. No base-level quality is on record; no much larger clone is a single base apart. Paper-wide results and their limitations: VDJdb matching was skewed toward anti-spike CD8 responses and likely underestimated virus-specific expansions, missing private and CD4 specificities.

CDR1 is given as SEHNR and CDR2 as FQNEAQ, both from the germline V gene (reference sequence). The CDR3 covers 16 residues, taking in both the cysteine and the phenylalanine. Only CDR3 DNA remains: 48 bases, in frame from the first base. V lost 10 bases and J lost 1 base, and the count of bases not matched to a germline gene is 11. This was a case-control study nested in a cohort of healthcare workers in London, UK, who had nasopharyngeal swab PCR tests and blood samples taken every week. Healthcare workers were recruited between 23 and 31 March 2020, during the week of the UK lockdown, and were followed weekly for up to about 15 weeks. Library preparation employed 5' RACE. The sequencing machine was a NextSeq 500. Unique molecular identifiers were attached to individual cDNA molecules in the TCR library protocol so that sequencing error and PCR bias could be corrected. Both TCR alpha and beta chains were sequenced, and tight co-correlation was observed between alpha and beta sequence abundances in each sample. In the authors' own workflow: Decombinator V4 was used to annotate TCR sequences for V gene, J gene and CDR3. Expanded TCRs were defined as changing significantly between any two time points under a Poisson model with p below 0.0001. TCR abundances were normalised to the total number of TCRs sequenced per sample and expressed as counts per million. TRAV1-2 paired with TRAJ12, TRAJ20 or TRAJ33 defined MAIT TCRs, while TRAV10 paired with TRAJ18 defined iNKT TCRs. VDJdb, accessed on 1 November 2021, was searched for TCRs annotated for CMV, EBV and SARS-CoV-2, and TCRs annotated for more than one antigen were excluded. TCRdb redid the processing of the public reads, applying fastp at Q25 and MiXCR, and retained in-frame beta chains. Each entry merges the rows of one CDR3 protein and shows their most common DNA and genes. The V and J calls follow TCRdb's processing rather than the paper's. Across this sample there are tens of thousands of distinct CDR3 sequences, with roughly 5% seen only once. The ten largest clones represent roughly 27% of the sample.

The specimen sequenced was whole blood. The TCR was taken from an adult who was a healthcare worker with PCR-confirmed SARS-CoV-2 infection or an uninfected control (not recorded which). The V and J segments used are TRBV7-9 and TRBJ2-1, with 9 central nucleotides matching TRBD2. The CDR3 region reads CANPPASGVSYNEQFF. In nucleotides, the sequence is TGTGCCAATCCCCCAGCTAGCGGGGTATCCTACAATGAGCAGTTCTTC.